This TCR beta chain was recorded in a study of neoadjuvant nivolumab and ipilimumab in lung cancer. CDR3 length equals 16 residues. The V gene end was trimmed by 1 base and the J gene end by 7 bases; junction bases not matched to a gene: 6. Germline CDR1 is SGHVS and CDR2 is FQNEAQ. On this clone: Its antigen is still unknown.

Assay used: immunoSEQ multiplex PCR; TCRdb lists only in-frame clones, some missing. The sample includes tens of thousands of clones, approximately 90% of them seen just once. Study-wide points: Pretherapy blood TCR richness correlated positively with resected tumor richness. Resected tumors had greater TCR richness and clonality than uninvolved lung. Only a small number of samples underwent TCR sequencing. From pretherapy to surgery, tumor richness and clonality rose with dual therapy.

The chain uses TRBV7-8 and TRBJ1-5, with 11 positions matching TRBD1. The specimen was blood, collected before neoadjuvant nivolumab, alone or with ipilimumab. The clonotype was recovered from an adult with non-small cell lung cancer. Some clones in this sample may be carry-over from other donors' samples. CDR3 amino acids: CASSLGGTGGWQPQHF. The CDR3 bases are TGTGCCAGCAGCTTAGGGGGGACAGGGGGATGGCAGCCCCAGCATTTT.